Following are 10 T cell receptor beta chains from one sample sequenced in a study of cytomegalovirus exposure and HLA in healthy donors. Method: immunoSEQ multiplex PCR; TCRdb's copy keeps in-frame clones and lacks some. In the table there are approximately 270,000 clones, roughly 87% of which are singletons. The sequenced sample was PBMCs. The receptors originated from a man aged 18 to 30 in good health and CMV-seropositive.

This clone was counted only a few times. This chain joins TRBV13 and TRBJ2-5, with D possibly being TRBD2 (5 bases). The germline V gene encodes CDR1 PRHDT and CDR2 FYEKMQ (reference sequence). Trimming removed 0 bases at V and 3 bases at J, with 5 bases between. This CDR3 is built from 13 residues. The CDR3 protein is CASSLGLEETQYF. The CDR3 nucleotides are TGTGCCAGCAGCTTAGGACTAGAAGAGACCCAGTACTTC.

The V call is TRBV28, the J call TRBJ1-1; D remains unclear. The length of the CDR3 is 12 residues. V was clipped by 3 bases and J by 3 bases, with 5 bases between them. From germline, CDR1 is MDHEN and CDR2 SYDVKM. CDR3 loop: CASSFADTEAFF. CDR3 DNA: TGTGCCAGCAGTTTTGCTGACACTGAAGCTTTCTTT.

The rearrangement links TRBV7-3 to TRBJ2-2; 7 bases line up with TRBD2. The CDR3 consists of 16 residues. With V trimmed by 3 bases and J by 2 bases, 6 bases remained unmatched. CDR1 and CDR2 (germline): SGHTA, FQGTGA. The CDR3 DNA follows: TGTGCCAGCAGCTTTCCTAGCGGAACTAACACCGGGGAGCTGTTTTTT. Protein: CASSFPSGTNTGELFF.

The chain joins TRBV27 to TRBJ2-7, with TRBD2 matching over 11 bases. The V gene's germline CDR1 is MNHEY and CDR2 SMNVEV (reference sequence). This CDR3 region has 14 residues. The junction had 2 bases not matched to a gene; V was cut back by 5 bases and J by 2 bases. The CDR3 DNA sequence: TGTGCCAGCAGTACTAGCGGGAGCCCCTACGAGCAGTACTTC. It translates to CASSTSGSPYEQYF.

The genes are TRBV5-1 and TRBJ2-1; TRBD2 is a possible D gene (5 bases). The germline CDR1 and CDR2 sequences are SGHRS and YFSETQ. V was shortened by 2 bases and J by 7 bases, with 13 bases between the two germline ends. The CDR3 contains 14 residues. Here the CDR3 reads CASSFAVATNEQFF. DNA for the CDR3: TGCGCCAGCAGCTTTGCGGTAGCGACGAATGAGCAGTTCTTC.

The chain joins TRBV7-9 to TRBJ2-3; 7 positions match TRBD2. Germline CDR1 reads SEHNR; CDR2 reads FQNEAQ (reference sequence). This CDR3 has 12 residues. V gave up 5 bases and J gave up 10 bases; unmatched junction bases: 6. The CDR3 DNA reads TGTGCCAGCAGCGAGACTAGCCATCCGCAGTATTTT. Translation: CASSETSHPQYF.

The rearrangement links TRBV7-9 to TRBJ2-5, with D possibly being TRBD1 (5 bases). This CDR3 has 18 residues. Germline assignment: CDR1 SEHNR and CDR2 FQNEAQ (reference sequence). Trimming removed 6 bases from V and 0 bases from J, with 23 bases in between. In nucleotides, the CDR3 is TGTGCCAGCAGTTCCCCCAAGGAAGGACACGGGTACCAAGAGACCCAGTACTTC. This gives the protein CASSSPKEGHGYQETQYF.

V is TRBV5-1 and J is TRBJ2-7, with D perhaps matching TRBD2 (6 bases). Germline V lookup: CDR1 SGHRS, CDR2 YFSETQ. V lost 2 bases to trimming and J lost 4 bases, with 16 bases between them. This CDR3 is 15 amino acids long. In DNA form, the CDR3 reads TGCGCCAGCAGCTTCGGTGGGGGGTCAGAATACGAGCAGTACTTC. Amino acids: CASSFGGGSEYEQYF. The full variable domain, with the rest looked up from reference TRBV5-1 and TRBJ2-7, is KAGVTQTPRYLIKTRGQQVTLSCSPISGHRSVSWYQQTPGQGLQFLFEYFSETQRNKGNFPGRFSGRQFSNSRSEMNVSTLELGDSALYLCASSFGGGSEYEQYFGPGTRLTVT.

The genes are TRBV6-1 and TRBJ2-7; D possibly corresponds to TRBD2 (6 bases). Germline V gene sequence: CDR1 MNHNS, CDR2 SASEGT. The CDR3 has 15 amino acids. The ends were cut back, 2 bases at V and 2 bases at J, with 13 bases in the middle. In DNA form, the CDR3 reads TGTGCCAGCAGTGAATGGAGGGTTATCACCTACGAGCAGTACTTC. Translating gives CASSEWRVITYEQYF.

This chain links TRBV5-4 with TRBJ2-7; D perhaps matches TRBD2 (6 bases). This CDR3 spans 12 amino acids. From germline, CDR1 is SGHNT and CDR2 YYREEE (reference sequence). CDR3: CAVRGTQHEQYF. In DNA form, the CDR3 reads TGTGCTGTACGCGGGACTCAACACGAGCAGTACTTC.